This T cell receptor beta chain was captured by sequencing in a study of blood T cell repertoires in COVID-19. Study at large: Nucleic acid was either cDNA or gDNA, and it came from T cells, B-cell-depleted T cells, or PBMCs.

This CDR3 has 13 residues. The germline V gene has CDR1 GTSNPN and CDR2 SVGIG (reference sequence). Between the trimmed V and J ends, which lost 3 bases and 0 bases, there was a span of 8 bases. Generated by immunoSEQ multiplex PCR, the TCRdb table keeps only in-frame clones and is missing some. Among approximately 250,000 clones listed, 85% were seen once. This TCR was recovered from a woman aged 60-70 years with active or convalescent COVID-19. J is TRBJ1-2 and V is TRBV30, with D hard to call. The sequenced sample was peripheral blood. Here the CDR3 DNA reads TGTGCCTGGAGGCTGACTGCTAACTATGGCTACACCTTC. It yields the protein CAWRLTANYGYTF.